One sample yielded the 28 T cell receptor beta chains listed below, sequenced in a study of cytomegalovirus exposure and HLA in healthy donors. PCR involved 60 Vbeta and 13 Jbeta primers. Some clones are missing from TCRdb's copy, which holds only in-frame ones; the method was immunoSEQ multiplex PCR. The repertoire includes more than 95,000 clones, approximately 80% of them detected once, and approximately 5% sits in the top ten. The sample was PBMCs. These receptor sequences come from a woman aged 18-30 years in good health and CMV-seropositive.

The chain joins TRBV28 to TRBJ1-6; 9 nucleotides align to TRBD1. With 3 bases clipped from V and 7 bases from J, the junction kept 7 bases outside the gene matches. CDR1 MDHEN and CDR2 SYDVKM come from the germline V gene. There are 16 residues in the CDR3. The CDR3 protein is CASSFFAGTGNSPLHF. The DNA of the CDR3 is TGTGCCAGCAGTTTTTTCGCCGGGACAGGGAATTCACCCCTCCACTTT.

The chain couples TRBV4-2 to TRBJ1-3, with a possible D match to TRBD1 (5 bases). Germline V gene sequence: CDR1 LGHNA, CDR2 YNFKEQ. With 0 bases removed from V and 0 bases from J, the gap between germline ends came to 12 bases. The CDR3 runs 17 residues. Written as DNA, the CDR3 is TGTGCCAGCAGCCAAGAAGGGACTTTCCGCTCTGGAAACACCATATATTTT. This sequence encodes CASSQEGTFRSGNTIYF.

The chain is built from TRBV28 and TRBJ2-5, with D possibly being TRBD1 (6 bases). The J call could be wrong; TRBJ2-7 is a better fit for the DNA end. CDR3 length: 14 residues. The germline CDR1 and CDR2 sequences are MDHEN and SYDVKM. The DNA of the CDR3 is TGTGCCAGCAGTTTTGCAGGGGACCTCTCCGAGCAGTACTTC. It encodes CASSFAGDLSEQYF.

This clone showed up just a few times. The chain is built from TRBV9 and TRBJ2-7, with D perhaps matching TRBD2 (6 bases). The CDR3 has 17 residues. The V end was cut by 0 bases, the J end by 0 bases, with 16 bases between. Germline CDR1 reads SGDLS; CDR2 reads YYNGEE. The CDR3 sequence: CASSVGGSGALSYEQYF. CDR3 in DNA: TGTGCCAGCAGCGTAGGGGGGTCGGGAGCCCTCTCCTACGAGCAGTACTTC.

This clone was counted once. The V and J genes are TRBV27 and TRBJ2-1; 7 bases align to TRBD2. V gave up 6 bases and J gave up 4 bases; unmatched junction bases: 3. Germline CDR1 and CDR2: MNHEY and SMNVEV (reference sequence). This CDR3 is 13 amino acids long. CDR3 amino acids: CASSEAGYNEQFF. Here the CDR3 DNA reads TGTGCCAGCAGCGAAGCGGGATACAATGAGCAGTTCTTC.

This clone is judged large (0.1 to 1%). The chain is built from TRBV7-9 and TRBJ1-4; no definite D call. Germline V CDR1 and CDR2: SEHNR, FQNEAQ (reference sequence). The V end lost 5 bases, the J end lost 12 bases, and 10 bases lay between the germline ends. The CDR3 consists of 11 residues. Here the CDR3 DNA reads TGTGCCAGCAGCCGCACCTTAGAACTGTTTTTT. Protein product: CASSRTLELFF.

V and J are TRBV9 and TRBJ2-7; 10 bases line up with TRBD2. Germline CDR1 reads SGDLS; CDR2 reads YYNGEE. V trimming: 0 bases; J trimming: 2 bases; junction bases outside the gene matches: 2. The CDR3 runs 15 residues. This CDR3 reads CASSVGLAGAYEQYF. CDR3 bases: TGTGCCAGCAGCGTAGGTCTAGCGGGAGCCTACGAGCAGTACTTC.

This clone was counted a few times. The rearrangement links TRBV5-6 to TRBJ2-7; 13 nucleotides line up with TRBD2. CDR3 length: 18 amino acids. The J segment lost 3 bases and the V segment lost 1 base, leaving 10 bases of the junction unmatched. In germline, CDR1 is SGHDT, CDR2 YYEEEE. CDR3 DNA: TGTGCCAGCAGCTTGTCGGGACTAGCGGGAAGTACCCACTACGAGCAGTACTTC. It specifies CASSLSGLAGSTHYEQYF.

The chain has TRBV28 and TRBJ2-7, with TRBD2 matching over 16 bases. Per the germline V gene, CDR1 is MDHEN and CDR2 is SYDVKM. The CDR3 is 17 amino acids. The J segment lost 3 bases and the V segment lost 3 bases, leaving 5 bases of the junction unmatched. The CDR3 nucleotides are TGTGCCAGCAGTTTTGGGACTAGCGGGAGGGGGGACTACGAGCAGTACTTC. Protein sequence: CASSFGTSGRGDYEQYF.

This clone was seen a handful of times. This chain uses TRBV19 with TRBJ1-5; possibly TRBD1 for D (5 bases). CDR1 is LNHDA, CDR2 SQIVND, per germline (reference sequence). Trimming removed 5 bases from V and 5 bases from J, with 16 bases in between. The CDR3 totals 15 residues. CDR3 DNA: TGTGCCAGTAGTCCTCGTTTCAGGGCTGATCAGCCCCAGCATTTT. Amino acid sequence: CASSPRFRADQPQHF. Full variable domain (missing parts from reference TRBV19 and TRBJ1-5): DGGITQSPKYLFRKEGQNVTLSCEQNLNHDAMYWYRQDPGQGLRLIYYSQIVNDFQKGDIAEGYSVSREKKESFPLTVTSAQKNPTAFYLCASSPRFRADQPQHFGDGTRLSIL.

The chain has TRBV13 and TRBJ1-2, with 8 bases aligning to TRBD1. The CDR3 has 16 residues. Germline loops: CDR1 PRHDT, CDR2 FYEKMQ (reference sequence). Unmatched junction bases numbered 12, after V lost 5 bases and J lost 4 bases. In DNA, the CDR3 is TGTGCCAGCAGCACCCGGACAGGGTATGGGAGCTATGGCTACACCTTC. Translation gives CASSTRTGYGSYGYTF.

The chain recombines TRBV5-4 with TRBJ2-4; 12 nucleotides align to TRBD2. Germline V gene data show CDR1 as SGHNT and CDR2 as YYREEE (reference sequence). Trimming took 4 bases from V and 1 from J; bases not matched to a gene: 12. This CDR3 is built from 19 residues. Here the CDR3 reads CASSPGGASGRVAKNIQYF. Written as DNA, the CDR3 is TGTGCCAGCAGCCCCGGGGGGGCTAGCGGGAGGGTGGCCAAAAACATTCAGTACTTC.

The gene calls are TRBV2 and TRBJ2-7; D not resolved. Trimming stripped 2 bases from V and 2 bases from J, with 10 bases between. This CDR3 is built from 14 residues. CDR1 SNHLY and CDR2 FYNNEI come from the germline V gene. CDR3 sequence (DNA): TGTGCCAGCAGTGAACCCGACTTCGCCTACGAGCAGTACTTC. Its protein is CASSEPDFAYEQYF.

V gene TRBV6-1 combines with J gene TRBJ1-2; TRBD1 might be the D (6 bases). The germline CDR1 and CDR2 sequences are MNHNS and SASEGT. The CDR3 has 16 residues. The germline V and J ends were trimmed by 0 bases and 3 bases, with 14 bases remaining between them. The DNA of the CDR3 is TGTGCCAGCAGTGAAGCTATAAACTGGGGGCACTATGGCTACACCTTC. Amino acid sequence: CASSEAINWGHYGYTF.

This clone was seen only a few times. This chain links TRBV5-6 with TRBJ1-6, with no clear D. The CDR3 runs to 15 residues. V lost 4 bases and J 7 bases, leaving 15 bases between the germline ends. Looked up from germline, CDR1 is SGHDT and CDR2 is YYEEEE. CDR3 nucleotides: TGTGCCAGCAGCCCTGACACCCTCGGCAATTCACCCCTCCACTTT. Translating it yields CASSPDTLGNSPLHF.

The chain combines TRBV11-3 with TRBJ1-1; the match to TRBD1 covers 7 bases. Germline V gives CDR1 SGHNT, CDR2 YENEEA. The CDR3 consists of 11 residues. Trimming removed 4 bases from V and 10 bases from J; junction bases left unmatched: 3. The CDR3 DNA reads TGTGCCAGCAGCTCCGGGACAGCAGCTTTCTTT. Encoded protein: CASSSGTAAFF. The variable domain in full, with the rest retrieved from reference TRBV11-3 and TRBJ1-1, is EAGVVQSPRYKIIEKKQPVAFWCNPISGHNTLYWYLQNLGQGPELLIRYENEEAVDDSQLPKDRFSAERLKGVDSTLKIQPAELGDSAVYLCASSSGTAAFFGQGTRLTVV.

This chain uses TRBV5-6 with TRBJ2-2; D not certain. The CDR3 length is 12 residues. CDR1 is SGHDT and CDR2 is YYEEEE in the germline V gene. V lost 0 bases to trimming and J lost 7 bases, with 4 bases between them. CDR3 in DNA: TGTGCCAGCAGCTTGGGAGTCGGGGAGCTGTTTTTT. This gives the protein CASSLGVGELFF.

This clone appeared a single time. J is TRBJ1-1 and V is TRBV19, with D uncertain. The V gene's germline CDR1 is LNHDA and CDR2 SQIVND (reference sequence). Trimming took off 3 bases at V and 1 base at J, with 9 bases between the two ends. This CDR3 comprises 14 residues. Written as DNA, the CDR3 is TGTGCCAGTAGTATTGTAACTGCGAACACTGAAGCTTTCTTT. It codes for CASSIVTANTEAFF.

The chain joins TRBV6-6 to TRBJ2-7, with a weak D call TRBD1 (5 bases). V was clipped by 0 bases and J by 4 bases, with 13 bases between them. The CDR3 is made up of 15 amino acids. The germline V gene encodes CDR1 MNHNY and CDR2 SVGAGI (reference sequence). The CDR3 spells CASSYSETEPYEQYF. CDR3 coding DNA: TGTGCCAGCAGTTACTCGGAGACAGAACCTTACGAGCAGTACTTC.

The chain links TRBV19 to TRBJ1-2; D perhaps matches TRBD1 (5 bases). From germline, CDR1 is LNHDA and CDR2 SQIVND (reference sequence). Trimming cost V 3 bases and J 5 bases, with 13 bases left between them. This CDR3 has 14 residues. The CDR3 region has the DNA TGTGCCAGTAGTATCGACAACAGGATTTATGGCTACACCTTC. Its translation is CASSIDNRIYGYTF.

This sequence joins TRBV7-9 and TRBJ2-2; D is perhaps TRBD2 (5 bases). V was pared by 3 bases and J by 6 bases, with 8 bases between. Germline CDR1 reads SEHNR; CDR2 reads FQNEAQ (reference sequence). The length of the CDR3 is 13 residues. The CDR3 region has the DNA TGTGCCAGCAGCTTGCCGGACTCCGGGGAGCTGTTTTTT. Protein: CASSLPDSGELFF.

The chain uses TRBV11-3 and TRBJ1-2, with 9 bases fitting TRBD1. The length of the CDR3 is 17 residues. Germline V CDR1 and CDR2: SGHNT, YENEEA. The junction had 11 bases not matched to a gene; V was cut back by 4 bases and J by 2 bases. The CDR3 region has the DNA TGTGCCAGCAGCTCGGCCGGACAGGGGCTACTGAACTATGGCTACACCTTC. Protein product: CASSSAGQGLLNYGYTF.

This clone was counted between two and nine times. V is TRBV30 and J is TRBJ2-1; TRBD2 matches at 7 bases. The CDR3 sequence is 14 residues long. The germline CDR1 and CDR2 sequences are GTSNPN and SVGIG (reference sequence). V lost 8 bases to trimming and J lost 3 bases; unmatched junction nucleotides: 10. The CDR3 DNA reads TGTGCCCGTAACGGGGGAGGGTTCTACAATGAGCAGTTCTTC. This codes for CARNGGGFYNEQFF.

The V call is TRBV5-6, the J call TRBJ2-7; 12 bases align to TRBD1. The V and J ends lost 6 bases and 5 bases, in that order; junction bases with no gene match: 6. The CDR3 sequence is 14 residues long. CDR1 SGHDT and CDR2 YYEEEE come from the germline V gene. The CDR3 spells CASTPGQGAHEQYF. CDR3 DNA: TGTGCCAGCACTCCGGGACAGGGGGCTCACGAGCAGTACTTC. Using reference TRBV5-6 and TRBJ2-7 for the parts outside the CDR3, the full variable domain is DAGVTQSPTHLIKTRGQQVTLRCSPKSGHDTVSWYQQALGQGPQFIFQYYEEEERQRGNFPDRFSGHQFPNYSSELNVNALLLGDSALYLCASTPGQGAHEQYFGPGTRLTVT.

The rearrangement links TRBV19 to TRBJ2-1; possibly TRBD2 for D (5 bases). Germline V gives CDR1 LNHDA, CDR2 SQIVND (reference sequence). This CDR3 spans 14 amino acids. V was clipped by 2 bases and J by 5 bases, with 10 bases between them. CDR3 sequence reads: CASSIIVTNNEQFF. In DNA, the CDR3 is TGTGCCAGTAGTATAATCGTGACTAACAATGAGCAGTTCTTC.

This clone has only a few counts. This rearrangement joins TRBV6-5 to TRBJ2-7; TRBD2 might be the D (5 bases). This CDR3 spans 14 amino acids. Trimming took 1 base from V and 1 from J, leaving 8 bases between them. The V gene's germline CDR1 is MNHEY and CDR2 SVGAGI. The CDR3 DNA follows: TGTGCCAGCAGTTACTTAAGGGAGTCCTACGAGCAGTACTTC. Translating gives CASSYLRESYEQYF.

This chain joins TRBV7-2 and TRBJ2-1; TRBD2 matches at 7 bases. The junction had 11 bases not matched to a gene; V was cut back by 2 bases and J by 7 bases. The CDR3 runs to 16 residues. CDR1 and CDR2 (germline): SGHTA, FQGNSA. The CDR3 loop is CASSLYVAGAGNEQFF. For the CDR3, the DNA is TGTGCCAGCAGCTTATACGTGGCGGGAGCGGGGAATGAGCAGTTCTTC.

The V and J genes are TRBV15 and TRBJ2-2; D unclear. The CDR3 runs 14 residues. Trimming left V 2 bases short and J 13 bases short, with 17 bases between. The germline gives CDR1 LNHNV, CDR2 YYDKDF (reference sequence). CDR3 region: CATSRNQPPLRLFF. The CDR3 region has the DNA TGTGCCACCAGCAGAAATCAGCCACCACTAAGGCTGTTTTTT.